Sequencing of this T cell receptor (beta chain) was carried out in a study of shared clonotypes between healthy human individuals. Study outcomes and limitations: The expectation was that sequencing depth would affect clonotype sharing among donors. Sampling covered nothing but blood. Tissue TCR repertoires likely differ from those found in blood.

It was 300 ng DNA, about 33,000 T cell genomes, that went into each replicate PCR of unsorted PBMC. Produced via immunoSEQ multiplex PCR; TCRdb's table is partial and in-frame only. The sample has roughly 490,000 clones, 76% seen once. As for this clone: Its antigen is not identified.

Donors, without exception, were Caucasian adults residing in Nashville, Tennessee. V dropped 5 bases and J dropped 10; count of bases not matched to a gene: 8. This CDR3 is 13 amino acids long. Germline CDR1 LNHDA, CDR2 SQIVND (reference sequence). The sequenced sample was PBMCs. The rearrangement joins TRBV19 to TRBJ2-1, with 7 bases fitting TRBD2. The receptor was derived from a woman between 35 and 50 years old in good health. Some clones in this sample may be carry-over from other donors' samples. The CDR3 nucleotides are TGTGCCAGTAGTCCAGGAAGAGCGGGAGAGCAGTTCTTC. As protein: CASSPGRAGEQFF.